Below, 26 T cell receptor beta chains from the same sample are listed, as sequenced in a study of blood T cell repertoires in COVID-19. Method: immunoSEQ multiplex PCR; TCRdb's copy keeps in-frame clones and lacks some. The table includes about 300,000 clones, 85% to 90% detected once. Sample: PBMCs or T cells enriched from blood (not recorded which). The source of these receptors is a woman aged 45-59 years who had been exposed to COVID-19.

The rearrangement links TRBV19 to TRBJ1-1; 11 bases fit TRBD1. This CDR3 has 17 residues. CDR1 and CDR2 from the germline V gene are LNHDA and SQIVND (reference sequence). Germline trimming cut 1 base from V and 0 bases from J; bases unmatched to any gene: 4. This CDR3 is CASSIVAGQGVNTEAFF. The CDR3 DNA reads TGTGCCAGTAGTATAGTTGCGGGACAGGGGGTGAACACTGAAGCTTTCTTT.

This sequence joins TRBV5-1 and TRBJ2-2; D is undetermined. CDR3 length equals 14 residues. The V end lost 0 bases, the J end lost 6 bases, and 9 bases lay between the germline ends. Per germline, CDR1 SGHRS and CDR2 YFSETQ. The CDR3 spells CASSLEFGAGELFF. The CDR3 DNA reads as TGCGCCAGCAGCTTGGAATTCGGAGCCGGGGAGCTGTTTTTT.

The chain combines TRBV18 with TRBJ2-1; 8 positions match TRBD2. Germline V gene lookup returns CDR1 KGHSH and CDR2 LQKENI. With V trimmed by 8 bases and J by 8 bases, 5 bases remained unmatched. CDR3 length: 12 amino acids. The CDR3 DNA reads as TGTGCCAGCACACGGGGGGGCGATGAGCAGTTCTTC. This encodes CASTRGGDEQFF.

The V call is TRBV6-2 or TRBV6-3, the J call TRBJ2-3, with a possible D match to TRBD2 (6 bases). CDR3 length: 16 amino acids. CDR1 and CDR2 from the germline V gene are MNHEY and SVGEGT. Trimming took off 5 bases at V and 4 bases at J, with 19 bases between the two ends. CDR3 residues: CASSRGTEVWADTQYF. Here the CDR3 DNA reads TGTGCCAGCAGTCGGGGGACGGAGGTTTGGGCAGATACGCAGTATTTT.

The chain links TRBV5-1 to TRBJ2-2; 7 bases align to TRBD2. This CDR3 contains 16 residues. Germline V lookup: CDR1 SGHRS, CDR2 YFSETQ. V lost 4 bases and J lost 5; bases outside the gene matches: 11. The CDR3 sequence: CASSTLLAIGTGELFF. The CDR3 DNA follows: TGCGCCAGCAGCACCTTACTAGCGATTGGTACCGGGGAGCTGTTTTTT.

The genes are TRBV7-8 and TRBJ2-7; D remains ambiguous. Germline CDR1 is SGHVS and CDR2 is FQNEAQ. V was trimmed by 1 base and J by 7 bases, leaving 14 bases between them. The CDR3 sequence is 14 residues long. CDR3: CASSLESETWEQYF. The CDR3 DNA sequence: TGTGCCAGCAGCTTAGAGTCGGAGACTTGGGAGCAGTACTTC.

The chain couples TRBV5-6 to TRBJ2-5; TRBD2 agrees at 8 bases. V lost 0 bases to trimming and J lost 2 bases; unmatched junction nucleotides: 6. This CDR3 region has 16 residues. The germline V gene encodes CDR1 SGHDT and CDR2 YYEEEE. The CDR3 coding sequence is TGTGCCAGCAGCTTGGCAAGCGGGGGCTATCAAGAGACCCAGTACTTC. Protein product: CASSLASGGYQETQYF.

This rearrangement joins TRBV20-1 to TRBJ2-3; no firm D call. The germline CDR1 and CDR2 sequences are DFQATT and SNEGSKA (reference sequence). This CDR3 contains 11 residues. V dropped 3 bases and J dropped 5 bases, with 6 bases sitting between them. The CDR3 DNA follows: TGCAGTGCTAGGCGATTAGATACGCAGTATTTT. It translates to CSARRLDTQYF.

The chain recombines TRBV9 with TRBJ2-2, with 7 nucleotides matching TRBD1. CDR3 length equals 15 residues. Germline V gene data show CDR1 as SGDLS and CDR2 as YYNGEE. V lost 0 bases to trimming and J lost 5 bases; unmatched junction nucleotides: 4. As DNA, the CDR3 is TGTGCCAGCAGCGTAGACTACAGGGGTACCGGGGAGCTGTTTTTT. The encoded protein is CASSVDYRGTGELFF. Full variable domain (outside the CDR3, taken from reference TRBV9 and TRBJ2-2): DSGVTQTPKHLITATGQRVTLRCSPRSGDLSVYWYQQSLDQGLQFLIQYYNGEERAKGNILERFSAQQFPDLHSELNLSSLELGDSALYFCASSVDYRGTGELFFGEGSRLTVL.

J is TRBJ2-3 and V is TRBV21-1; the DNA was not used to check the table's D call, TRBD1. TRBV21-1 has pseudogene status. This CDR3 has 22 residues. The CDR3 bases are TGTGCCAGCAGCAAAGTACCGGGGGGCAGACAGGGGTCCAATTCTAGCACAGATACGCAGTATTTT. This translates into CASSKVPGGRQGSNSSTDTQYF.

About this clone itself: At the DNA level, this CDR3 is encoded by other sequences in the same sample as well. V usage is TRBV5-1 and J usage is TRBJ1-2; TRBD1 matches 7 bases. This CDR3 region has 15 residues. Per the germline V gene, CDR1 is SGHRS and CDR2 is YFSETQ. J lost 2 bases, V lost 0 bases, and 4 bases had no gene match. CDR3 bases: TGCGCCAGCAGCTTGGGGACAGGCCTAAACTATGGCTACACCTTC. Protein product: CASSLGTGLNYGYTF.

The rearrangement links TRBV7-2 to TRBJ2-1, with a possible D match to TRBD1 (5 bases). This CDR3 is 13 amino acids long. V was shortened by 5 bases and J by 7 bases, with 12 bases between the two germline ends. CDR1 and CDR2 from the germline V gene are SGHTA and FQGNSA. CDR3 loop: CASSNPGHNEQFF. For the CDR3, the DNA is TGTGCCAGCAGCAACCCCGGACATAATGAGCAGTTCTTC. Drawing the rest from reference TRBV7-2 and TRBJ2-1, the complete variable domain is GAGVSQSPSNKVTEKGKDVELRCDPISGHTALYWYRQSLGQGLEFLIYFQGNSAPDKSGLPSDRFSAERTGGSVSTLTIQRTQQEDSAVYLCASSNPGHNEQFFGPGTRLTVL.

The CDR3 is CASSYPISNQPQHF. For the CDR3, the DNA is TGTGCCAGCAGTTACCCCATTAGCAATCAGCCCCAGCATTTT. The chain links TRBV6-2 or TRBV6-3 to TRBJ1-5; D ambiguous. Germline-derived CDR1 and CDR2 are MNHEY and SVGEGT. The V gene lost 2 bases and the J gene lost 0 bases, with 5 bases spanning the gap. This CDR3 comprises 14 residues.

The V call is TRBV7-8, the J call TRBJ2-5; unclear D gene. The CDR3 extends over 13 amino acids. Germline lookup yields CDR1 SGHVS and CDR2 FQNEAQ. Trimming left V 2 bases short and J 5 bases short, with 9 bases between. This CDR3 reads CASSLPSRETQYF. CDR3 nucleotide sequence: TGTGCCAGCAGCTTACCGTCGCGGGAGACCCAGTACTTC.

V and J are TRBV5-4 and TRBJ2-3, with 15 bases lining up with TRBD2. Germline loops: CDR1 SGHNT, CDR2 YYREEE (reference sequence). The CDR3 contains 17 residues. With 4 bases clipped from V and 1 base from J, the junction kept 4 bases outside the gene matches. The CDR3, as DNA: TGTGCCAGCAGCGAGGGACTAGCGGGGGGCCGCACAGATACGCAGTATTTT. This sequence encodes CASSEGLAGGRTDTQYF. Drawing the rest from reference TRBV5-4 and TRBJ2-3, the complete variable domain is ETGVTQSPTHLIKTRGQQVTLRCSSQSGHNTVSWYQQALGQGPQFIFQYYREEENGRGNFPPRFSGLQFPNYSSELNVNALELDDSALYLCASSEGLAGGRTDTQYFGPGTRLTVL.

The genes are TRBV6-5 and TRBJ2-3; D perhaps matches TRBD1 (5 bases). Germline V CDR1 and CDR2: MNHEY, SVGAGI. The CDR3 extends over 13 amino acids. Between the trimmed V and J ends, which lost 6 bases and 1 base, there was a span of 8 bases. Here the CDR3 reads CASRVTGTDTQYF. CDR3 nucleotides: TGTGCCAGCAGGGTGACAGGCACAGATACGCAGTATTTT.

This clone was seen a handful of times. This chain connects TRBV19 to TRBJ1-2; 8 bases line up with TRBD1. The CDR3 is 15 residues long. Unmatched junction bases numbered 9, after V lost 4 bases and J lost 5 bases. Germline V gene lookup returns CDR1 LNHDA and CDR2 SQIVND (reference sequence). CDR3 DNA sequence: TGTGCCAGTAGTACGGGACAGGTACTGATATATGGCTACACCTTC. This sequence encodes CASSTGQVLIYGYTF.

This clone was seen a handful of times. The chain recombines TRBV15 with TRBJ2-6; 7 positions agree with TRBD1. The CDR3 has 19 residues. V gave up 1 base and J gave up 1 base; unmatched junction bases: 10. Germline CDR1 LNHNV, CDR2 YYDKDF (reference sequence). CDR3 bases: TGTGCCACCAGCAGAGGAAAAGGCCAGGGGGAGTCTGGGGCCAACGTCCTGACTTTC. It translates to CATSRGKGQGESGANVLTF. Variable domain in full (rest from reference TRBV15 and TRBJ2-6): DAMVIQNPRYQVTQFGKPVTLSCSQTLNHNVMYWYQQKSSQAPKLLFHYYDKDFNNEADTPDNFQSRRPNTSFCFLDIRSPGLGDTAMYLCATSRGKGQGESGANVLTFGAGSRLTVL.

CDR3: CASSLEHCEAGGIYEQYF. In nucleotides, the CDR3 is TGTGCCAGCAGCTTAGAACACTGCGAGGCAGGGGGCATCTACGAGCAGTACTTC. The chain is built from TRBV7-4 and TRBJ2-7, with TRBD1 matching 8 bases. V shed 1 base and J 3 bases; nucleotides not matched to a gene: 14. Germline CDR1 SGHVT, CDR2 SQSDAQ. There are 18 residues in the CDR3.

V gene TRBV11-3 combines with J gene TRBJ2-7, with D unclear. The CDR3 is made up of 13 amino acids. Germline V CDR1 and CDR2: SGHNT, YENEEA. Trimming left V 5 bases short and J 6 bases short, with 14 bases between. CDR3 residues: CASSASRRSEQYF. DNA of the CDR3: TGTGCCAGCAGCGCCTCGAGGAGATCCGAGCAGTACTTC. The full variable domain, its missing parts supplied by reference TRBV11-3 and TRBJ2-7, is EAGVVQSPRYKIIEKKQPVAFWCNPISGHNTLYWYLQNLGQGPELLIRYENEEAVDDSQLPKDRFSAERLKGVDSTLKIQPAELGDSAVYLCASSASRRSEQYFGPGTRLTVT.

There are a few counts of this clone. The chain has TRBV11-3 and TRBJ2-1; 12 positions agree with TRBD2. This CDR3 contains 16 residues. The junction had 10 bases not matched to a gene; V was cut back by 5 bases and J by 8 bases. Germline loops: CDR1 SGHNT, CDR2 YENEEA. The CDR3 DNA is TGTGCCAGCAGCCCAGGACTAGCGGGATCGATGGATGAGCAGTTCTTC. Its translation: CASSPGLAGSMDEQFF. The full variable domain, with the rest looked up from reference TRBV11-3 and TRBJ2-1, is EAGVVQSPRYKIIEKKQPVAFWCNPISGHNTLYWYLQNLGQGPELLIRYENEEAVDDSQLPKDRFSAERLKGVDSTLKIQPAELGDSAVYLCASSPGLAGSMDEQFFGPGTRLTVL.

The chain is built from TRBV18 and TRBJ1-2; 8 bases map to TRBD1. From germline, CDR1 is KGHSH and CDR2 LQKENI. The CDR3 contains 14 residues. Unmatched junction bases numbered 5, after V lost 2 bases and J lost 6 bases. The CDR3 spells CASSPTGQVNGYTF. DNA for the CDR3: TGTGCCAGCTCACCAACGGGACAGGTTAATGGCTACACCTTC.

V usage is TRBV7-2 and J usage is TRBJ2-3; weak D call: TRBD2 (6 bases). The CDR3 runs to 17 residues. The V end lost 5 bases, the J end lost 4 bases, and 22 bases lay between the germline ends. Germline V gene data show CDR1 as SGHTA and CDR2 as FQGNSA. For the CDR3, the DNA is TGTGCCAGCAGCCCCGCCCTGGGCATTCGCGGGGCAGATACGCAGTATTTT. It translates to CASSPALGIRGADTQYF.

Concerning this clone: This specimen includes other DNA sequences encoding the same CDR3. The V call is TRBV3-1 (or the pseudogene TRBV3-2), the J call TRBJ1-1; D is undetermined. CDR1 and CDR2 from the germline V gene are LGHDT and YNNKEL (reference sequence). The length of the CDR3 is 13 residues. Trimming removed 4 bases from V and 1 base from J, with 7 bases in between. CDR3 sequence (DNA): TGTGCCAGCAGCCGTGGGCCGAACACTGAAGCTTTCTTT. Translating it yields CASSRGPNTEAFF.

V gene TRBV11-2 combines with J gene TRBJ1-4; 10 bases are shared with TRBD1. Germline V gene data show CDR1 as SGHAT and CDR2 as FQNNGV. The trim removed 5 bases at V and 5 bases at J, leaving 8 bases unmatched. CDR3 size: 16 residues. The CDR3 spells CASSEGTGVRNEKLFF. The CDR3 nucleotides are TGTGCCAGCAGCGAAGGGACAGGGGTGAGAAATGAAAAACTGTTTTTT. The full variable domain, rest sourced from reference TRBV11-2 and TRBJ1-4, is EAGVAQSPRYKIIEKRQSVAFWCNPISGHATLYWYQQILGQGPKLLIQFQNNGVVDDSQLPKDRFSAERLKGVDSTLKIQPAKLEDSAVYLCASSEGTGVRNEKLFFGSGTQLSVL.

This rearrangement joins TRBV30 to TRBJ1-5; 7 nucleotides line up with TRBD1. The CDR3 sequence is 13 residues long. V was clipped by 2 bases and J by 3 bases; unmatched bases: 1. From germline, CDR1 is GTSNPN and CDR2 SVGIG (reference sequence). DNA of the CDR3: TGTGCCTGGAGTACAGGGGACAATCAGCCCCAGCATTTT. It translates to CAWSTGDNQPQHF. Full variable domain (remainder filled in from reference TRBV30 and TRBJ1-5): SQTIHQWPATLVQPVGSPLSLECTVEGTSNPNLYWYRQAAGRGLQLLFYSVGIGQISSEVPQNLSASRPQDRQFILSSKKLLLSDSGFYLCAWSTGDNQPQHFGDGTRLSIL.